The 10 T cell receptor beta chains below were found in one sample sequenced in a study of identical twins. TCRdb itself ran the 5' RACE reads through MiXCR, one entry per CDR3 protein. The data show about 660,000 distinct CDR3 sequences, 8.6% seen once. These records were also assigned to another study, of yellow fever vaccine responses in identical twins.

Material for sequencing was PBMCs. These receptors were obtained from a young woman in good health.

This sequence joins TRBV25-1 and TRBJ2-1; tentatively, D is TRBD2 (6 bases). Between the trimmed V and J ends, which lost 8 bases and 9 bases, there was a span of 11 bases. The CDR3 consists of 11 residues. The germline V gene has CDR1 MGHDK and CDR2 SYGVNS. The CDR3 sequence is CASHRGIEQFF. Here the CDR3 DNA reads TGTGCCAGCCACCGGGGGATTGAGCAGTTCTTC. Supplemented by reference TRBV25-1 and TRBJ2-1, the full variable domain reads EADIYQTPRYLVIGTGKKITLECSQTMGHDKMYWYQQDPGMELHLIHYSYGVNSTEKGDLSSESTVSRIRTEHFPLTLESARPSHTSQYLCASHRGIEQFFGPGTRLTVL.

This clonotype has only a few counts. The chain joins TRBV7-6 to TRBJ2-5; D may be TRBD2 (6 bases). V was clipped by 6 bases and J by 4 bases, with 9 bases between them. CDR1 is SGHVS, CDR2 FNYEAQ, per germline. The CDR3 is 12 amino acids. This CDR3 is CASSKGGETQYF. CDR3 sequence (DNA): TGTGCCAGCAGTAAGGGAGGAGAGACCCAGTACTTC. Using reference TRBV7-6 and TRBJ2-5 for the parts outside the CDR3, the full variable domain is GAGVSQSPRYKVTKRGQDVALRCDPISGHVSLYWYRQALGQGPEFLTYFNYEAQQDKSGLPNDRFSAERPEGSISTLTIQRTEQRDSAMYRCASSKGGETQYFGPGTRLLVL.

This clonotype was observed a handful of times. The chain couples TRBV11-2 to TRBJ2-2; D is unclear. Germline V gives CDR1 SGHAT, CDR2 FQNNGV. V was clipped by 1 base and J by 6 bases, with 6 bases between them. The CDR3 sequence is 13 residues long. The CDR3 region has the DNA TGTGCCAGCAGCTTAGGAATGGCCGGGGAGCTGTTTTTT. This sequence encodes CASSLGMAGELFF.

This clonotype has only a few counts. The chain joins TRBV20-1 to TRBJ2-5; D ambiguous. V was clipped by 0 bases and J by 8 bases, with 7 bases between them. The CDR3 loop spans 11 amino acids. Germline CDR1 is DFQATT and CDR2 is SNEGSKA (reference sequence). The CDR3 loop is CSARDGATQYF. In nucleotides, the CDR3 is TGCAGTGCTAGAGATGGAGCTACCCAGTACTTC.

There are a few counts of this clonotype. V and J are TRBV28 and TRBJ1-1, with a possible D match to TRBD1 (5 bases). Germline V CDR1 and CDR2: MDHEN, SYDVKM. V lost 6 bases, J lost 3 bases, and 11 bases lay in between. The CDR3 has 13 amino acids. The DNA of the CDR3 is TGTGCCAGCAGGCGCGACAGATACACTGAAGCTTTCTTT. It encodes CASRRDRYTEAFF.

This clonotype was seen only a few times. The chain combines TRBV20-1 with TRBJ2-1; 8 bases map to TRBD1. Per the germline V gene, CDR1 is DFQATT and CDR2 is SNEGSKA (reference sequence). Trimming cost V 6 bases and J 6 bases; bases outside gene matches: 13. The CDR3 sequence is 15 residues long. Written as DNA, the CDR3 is TGCAGTGCCCAGGGGGCTGGCCGAGGGGGCAATGAGCAGTTCTTC. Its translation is CSAQGAGRGGNEQFF.

This CDR3 reads CASSQSGQGIASSGANVLTF. DNA of the CDR3: TGCGCCAGCAGTCAATCGGGACAGGGCATCGCTAGCTCTGGGGCCAACGTCCTGACTTTC. This chain links TRBV23-1 with TRBJ2-6; 9 bases fit TRBD1. TRBV23-1 is designated an ORF whose function remains uncertain. J was trimmed by 0 bases and V by 0 bases; bases with no gene match: 9. The CDR3 has 20 residues.

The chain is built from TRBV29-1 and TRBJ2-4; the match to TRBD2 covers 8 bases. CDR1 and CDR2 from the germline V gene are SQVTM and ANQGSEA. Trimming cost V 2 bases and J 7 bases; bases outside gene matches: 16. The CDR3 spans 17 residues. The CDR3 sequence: CSVERPWHPGGSNIQYF. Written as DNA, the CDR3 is TGCAGCGTTGAACGACCCTGGCACCCGGGGGGGAGTAACATTCAGTACTTC.

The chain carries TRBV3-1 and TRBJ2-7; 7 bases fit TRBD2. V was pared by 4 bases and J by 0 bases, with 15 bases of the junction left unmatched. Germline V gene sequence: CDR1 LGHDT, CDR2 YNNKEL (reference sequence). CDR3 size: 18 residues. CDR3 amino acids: CASSPFLASGLSSYEQYF. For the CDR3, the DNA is TGTGCCAGCAGCCCGTTCCTTGCTAGCGGCCTAAGCTCCTACGAGCAGTACTTC.

For the CDR3, the DNA is TGCGCCAGCAGCCAATTTAAGAGGAGTGATGAGCAGTTCTTC. Residues: CASSQFKRSDEQFF. V usage is TRBV5-1 and J usage is TRBJ2-1; no reliable D call. V dropped 4 bases and J dropped 8 bases, with 16 bases sitting between them. The CDR3 covers 14 residues. Germline V lookup: CDR1 SGHRS, CDR2 YFSETQ.